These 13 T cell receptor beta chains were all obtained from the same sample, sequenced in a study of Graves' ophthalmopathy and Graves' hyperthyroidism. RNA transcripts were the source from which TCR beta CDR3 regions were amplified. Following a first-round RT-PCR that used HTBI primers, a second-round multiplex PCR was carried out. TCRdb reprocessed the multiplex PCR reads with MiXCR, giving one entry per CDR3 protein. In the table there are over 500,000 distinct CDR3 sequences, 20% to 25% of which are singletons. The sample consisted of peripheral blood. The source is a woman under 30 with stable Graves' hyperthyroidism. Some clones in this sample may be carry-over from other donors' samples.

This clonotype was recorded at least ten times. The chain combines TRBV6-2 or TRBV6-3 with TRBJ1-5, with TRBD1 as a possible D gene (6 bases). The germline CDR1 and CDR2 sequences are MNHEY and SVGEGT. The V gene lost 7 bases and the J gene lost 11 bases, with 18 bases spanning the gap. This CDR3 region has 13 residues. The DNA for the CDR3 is TGTGCCAGCACCGGGACACCAGATCTAGCCCAGCATTTT. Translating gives CASTGTPDLAQHF.

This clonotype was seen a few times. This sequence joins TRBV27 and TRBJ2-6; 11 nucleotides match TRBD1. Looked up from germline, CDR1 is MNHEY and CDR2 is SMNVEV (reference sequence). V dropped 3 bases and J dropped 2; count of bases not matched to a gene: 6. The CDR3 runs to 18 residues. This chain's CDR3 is CASSFSGQGATGANVLTF. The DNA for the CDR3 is TGTGCCAGCAGTTTTAGTGGACAGGGGGCGACTGGGGCCAACGTCCTGACTTTC.

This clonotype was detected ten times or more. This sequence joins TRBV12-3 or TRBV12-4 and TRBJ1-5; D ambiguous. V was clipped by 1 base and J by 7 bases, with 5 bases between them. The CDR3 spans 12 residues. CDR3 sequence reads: CASSLGSQPQHF. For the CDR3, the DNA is TGTGCCAGCAGTTTAGGATCCCAGCCCCAGCATTTT.

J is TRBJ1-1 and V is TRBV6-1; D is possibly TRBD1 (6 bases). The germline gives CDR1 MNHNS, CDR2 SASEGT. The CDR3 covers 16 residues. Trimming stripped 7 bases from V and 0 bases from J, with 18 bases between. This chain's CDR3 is CASTPLRTEMNTEAFF. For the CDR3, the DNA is TGTGCCAGCACCCCCCTCAGGACAGAGATGAACACTGAAGCTTTCTTT.

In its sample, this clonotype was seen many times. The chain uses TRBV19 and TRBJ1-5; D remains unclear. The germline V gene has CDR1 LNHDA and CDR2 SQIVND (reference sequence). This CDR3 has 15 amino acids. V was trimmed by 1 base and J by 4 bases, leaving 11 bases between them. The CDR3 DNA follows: TGTGCCAGTAGTATAGGAGCTTTCGGGAATCAGCCCCAGCATTTT. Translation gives CASSIGAFGNQPQHF. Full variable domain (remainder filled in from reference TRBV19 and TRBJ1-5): DGGITQSPKYLFRKEGQNVTLSCEQNLNHDAMYWYRQDPGQGLRLIYYSQIVNDFQKGDIAEGYSVSREKKESFPLTVTSAQKNPTAFYLCASSIGAFGNQPQHFGDGTRLSIL.

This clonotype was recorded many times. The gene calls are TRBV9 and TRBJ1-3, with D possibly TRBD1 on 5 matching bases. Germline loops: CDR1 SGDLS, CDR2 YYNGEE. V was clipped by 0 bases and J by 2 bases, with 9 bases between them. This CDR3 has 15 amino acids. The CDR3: CASSVDQGAGNTIYF. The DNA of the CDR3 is TGTGCCAGCAGCGTAGACCAGGGCGCTGGAAACACCATATATTTT. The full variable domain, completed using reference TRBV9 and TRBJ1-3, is DSGVTQTPKHLITATGQRVTLRCSPRSGDLSVYWYQQSLDQGLQFLIQYYNGEERAKGNILERFSAQQFPDLHSELNLSSLELGDSALYFCASSVDQGAGNTIYFGEGSWLTVV.

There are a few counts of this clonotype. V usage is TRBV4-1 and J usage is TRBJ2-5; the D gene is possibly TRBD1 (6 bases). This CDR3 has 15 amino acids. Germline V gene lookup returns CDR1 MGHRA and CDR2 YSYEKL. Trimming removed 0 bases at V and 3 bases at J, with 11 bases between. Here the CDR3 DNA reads TGCGCCAGCAGCCAAGAAGAACAGGGAGAAGAGACCCAGTACTTC. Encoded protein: CASSQEEQGEETQYF.

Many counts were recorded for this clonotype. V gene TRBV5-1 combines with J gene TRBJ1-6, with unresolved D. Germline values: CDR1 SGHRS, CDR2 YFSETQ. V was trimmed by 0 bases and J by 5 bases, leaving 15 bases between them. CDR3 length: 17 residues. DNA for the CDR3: TGCGCCAGCAGCTTGGAGGAAAGGACGGGAAATAATTCACCCCTCCACTTT. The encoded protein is CASSLEERTGNNSPLHF.

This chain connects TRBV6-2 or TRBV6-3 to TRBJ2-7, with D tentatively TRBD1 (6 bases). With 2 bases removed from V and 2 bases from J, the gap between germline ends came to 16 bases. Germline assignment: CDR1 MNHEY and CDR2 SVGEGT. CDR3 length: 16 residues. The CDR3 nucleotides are TGTGCCAGCAGTTACCCACAGGGATCCGTAACCTACGAGCAGTACTTC. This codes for CASSYPQGSVTYEQYF.

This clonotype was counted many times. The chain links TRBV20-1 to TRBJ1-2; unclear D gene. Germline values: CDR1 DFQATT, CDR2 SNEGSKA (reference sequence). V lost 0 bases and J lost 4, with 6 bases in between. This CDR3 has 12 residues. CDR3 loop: CSAREGTYGYTF. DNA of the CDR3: TGCAGTGCTAGAGAGGGTACCTATGGCTACACCTTC.

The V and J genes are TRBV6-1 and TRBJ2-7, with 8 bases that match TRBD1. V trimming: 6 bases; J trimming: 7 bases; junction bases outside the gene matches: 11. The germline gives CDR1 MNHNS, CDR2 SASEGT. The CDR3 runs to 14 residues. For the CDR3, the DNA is TGTGCCAGCAGACTACAGGGGGATCAAGGGGAGCAGTACTTC. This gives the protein CASRLQGDQGEQYF.

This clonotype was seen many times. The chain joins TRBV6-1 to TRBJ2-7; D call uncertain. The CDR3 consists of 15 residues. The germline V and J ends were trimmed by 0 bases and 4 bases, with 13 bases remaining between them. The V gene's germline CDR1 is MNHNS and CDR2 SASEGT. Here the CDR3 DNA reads TGTGCCAGCAGTGAAGCGCTGGCAGCCTTTTACGAGCAGTACTTC. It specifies CASSEALAAFYEQYF.

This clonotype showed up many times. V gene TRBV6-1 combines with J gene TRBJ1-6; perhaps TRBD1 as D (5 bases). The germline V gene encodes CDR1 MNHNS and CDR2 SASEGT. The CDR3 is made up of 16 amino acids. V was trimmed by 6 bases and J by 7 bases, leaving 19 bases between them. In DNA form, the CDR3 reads TGTGCCAGCAGCAGGGCGGGGCCAGGGACCAATTCACCCCTCCACTTT. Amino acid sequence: CASSRAGPGTNSPLHF.